This T cell receptor beta chain appears in the sequencing data of a study of blood T cell repertoires in COVID-19. J was trimmed by 4 bases and V by 5 bases; bases with no gene match: 5. The CDR3 is 14 residues long. CDR1 MDHEN and CDR2 SYDVKM come from the germline V gene. Cohort placement rested on clinical history that participants reported themselves. Only in-frame clones appear in the TCRdb table, and some are missing; sequencing was by immunoSEQ multiplex PCR. The profile shows 150,000 to 200,000 clones, around 79% of them singletons. The chain combines TRBV28 with TRBJ1-2; the match to TRBD1 covers 9 bases. The origin of this receptor is a man between 50 and 59 years old who had recovered from COVID-19. The material sequenced was PBMCs or T cells enriched from blood (not recorded which). CDR3 coding DNA: TGTGCCAGCAGTGCGGGACAGGGTTTCTATGGCTACACCTTC. Its translation: CASSAGQGFYGYTF.